One sample yielded the 8 T cell receptor beta chains listed below, sequenced in a study of T cell changes during pregnancy in multiple sclerosis. The method was immunoSEQ multiplex PCR; TCRdb's version includes in-frame clones alone and lacks a portion of them. The sample carries 57,000 or so clones, roughly 90% recorded once. This material consisted of peripheral blood, taken in the second trimester of pregnancy. The source is a female donor with multiple sclerosis, enrolled in a pregnancy study.

The chain uses TRBV5-1 and TRBJ2-3, with D perhaps matching TRBD2 (5 bases). The germline CDR1 and CDR2 sequences are SGHRS and YFSETQ. This CDR3 has 14 residues. V was pared by 6 bases and J by 0 bases, with 11 bases between. CDR3 nucleotides: TGCGCCAGCAAGCGGAGAGCTAGCACAGATACGCAGTATTTT. It encodes CASKRRASTDTQYF.

The chain employs TRBV2 and TRBJ2-1; 10 nucleotides match TRBD2. CDR1 is SNHLY and CDR2 is FYNNEI in the germline V gene. CDR3 size: 15 residues. With 6 bases clipped from V and 5 bases from J, the junction kept 7 bases outside the gene matches. The CDR3 region is CASRLIAGGDNEQFF. CDR3 DNA sequence: TGTGCCAGCAGGCTTATAGCGGGGGGAGACAATGAGCAGTTCTTC.

This clone was detected once. This chain joins TRBV11-3 and TRBJ2-3; TRBD2 matches 11 bases. The CDR3 loop spans 17 amino acids. The V and J ends lost 1 base and 2 bases, in that order; junction bases with no gene match: 5. Germline values: CDR1 SGHNT, CDR2 YENEEA. In DNA, the CDR3 is TGTGCCAGCAGCTTAGGTCCGGGACTAGCGGCCACAGATACGCAGTATTTT. Translating it yields CASSLGPGLAATDTQYF.

This clone appeared once. The V and J genes are TRBV6-6 and TRBJ2-2; possibly TRBD1 for D (5 bases). This CDR3 is 15 amino acids long. Germline assignment: CDR1 MNHNY and CDR2 SVGAGI (reference sequence). The V and J ends lost 6 bases and 2 bases respectively, with 13 bases between them. In nucleotides, the CDR3 is TGTGCCAGCAGACAGGACCGTGAAAACACCGGGGAGCTGTTTTTT. This sequence encodes CASRQDRENTGELFF.

The genes are TRBV19 and TRBJ2-1; a possible D gene is TRBD2 (6 bases). With 7 bases removed from V and 0 bases from J, the gap between germline ends came to 10 bases. Per germline, CDR1 LNHDA and CDR2 SQIVND (reference sequence). CDR3 length equals 14 residues. CDR3 loop: CASTLGGSYNEQFF. The CDR3 DNA sequence: TGTGCCAGTACTCTGGGAGGCTCCTACAATGAGCAGTTCTTC.

As concerns this clone: Distinct nucleotide sequences in the sample also encode this CDR3. This rearrangement joins TRBV29-1 to TRBJ2-5, with 7 bases aligning to TRBD2. Germline CDR1 reads SQVTM; CDR2 reads ANQGSEA. This CDR3 contains 12 residues. V trimming: 8 bases; J trimming: 4 bases; junction bases outside the gene matches: 7. CDR3 sequence reads: CSSTSGGETQYF. In nucleotides, the CDR3 is TGCAGCTCAACCTCGGGGGGAGAGACCCAGTACTTC.

This clone has just one count. This chain joins TRBV9 and TRBJ1-3; no definite D call. Germline V gene sequence: CDR1 SGDLS, CDR2 YYNGEE. The CDR3 has 12 residues. The V end was cut by 4 bases, the J end by 4 bases, with 6 bases between. CDR3 DNA sequence: TGTGCCAGCAGCCCCCCAGGAAACACCATATATTTT. This sequence encodes CASSPPGNTIYF.

This sequence joins TRBV4-3 and TRBJ1-2, with 7 bases identical to TRBD1. CDR1 is LGHNA and CDR2 is YSLEER in the germline V gene. CDR3 size: 15 residues. Trimming removed 4 bases from V and 5 bases from J; junction bases left unmatched: 10. The CDR3 sequence: CASSLRQGPIYGYTF. DNA of the CDR3: TGCGCCAGCAGCCTACGACAGGGTCCCATATATGGCTACACCTTC.